Listed below are T cell receptor beta chains from one sample, sequenced in a study of blood T cell repertoires in COVID-19. Profiled with immunoSEQ multiplex PCR; TCRdb holds only in-frame clones, not every one. The sample has about 61,000 clones; about 88% are singletons. The specimen was peripheral blood. The source of these receptors is a woman aged 45 to 65 with active or convalescent COVID-19. Both conserved end residues are part of each CDR3. A D gene is named only where the DNA matches it firmly. Expanded clones get a size class; other rows say once, few or many, or leave the size out.

CDR3nt	CDR3aa	v_gene	d_gene	abundance	j_gene
TGTGCCAGCTCACCAGAGAAGAATCAGCCCCAGCATTTT	CASSPEKNQPQHF	TRBV18	NA	medium-sized	TRBJ1-5
TGTGCCAGCAGCTTTAGCGGGGCCTACACTGAAGCTTTCTTT	CASSFSGAYTEAFF	TRBV7-9	NA	once	TRBJ1-1
TGTGCCAGTAGTATAGGGACAGGGAGGTTTGGGAACACTGAAGCTTTCTTT	CASSIGTGRFGNTEAFF	TRBV19	TRBD1	NA	TRBJ1-1
TGTGCCAGCAGCTTTTACAGGGGTCTCAATGAAAAACTGTTTTTT	CASSFYRGLNEKLFF	TRBV7-2	TRBD1	NA	TRBJ1-4
TGCGCCAGCAGCCGGGAGGACAGGGGGCAAGAGACCCAGTACTTC	CASSREDRGQETQYF	TRBV4-1	TRBD1	NA	TRBJ2-5
TGTGCCAGCAGCGACGGGCTAGCGGGACCCTACAATGAGCAGTTCTTC	CASSDGLAGPYNEQFF	TRBV11-2	TRBD2	NA	TRBJ2-1
TGTGCCAGCAGTATGGGCTGGCGGGACAATGAGCAGTTCTTC	CASSMGWRDNEQFF	TRBV11-1	NA	NA	TRBJ2-1
TGTGCCAGCAGTGATTTGGTACAGGGGGCTGAAGCTTTCTTT	CASSDLVQGAEAFF	TRBV2	TRBD1	NA	TRBJ1-1
TGTGCCAGCAGTTACACACAGGGACCTGGAAACACCATATATTTT	CASSYTQGPGNTIYF	TRBV6-5	NA	NA	TRBJ1-3
TGCGCCAGCAGCCTGTTCGGGTACTCCTACAATGAGCAGTTCTTC	CASSLFGYSYNEQFF	TRBV4-1	NA	NA	TRBJ2-1
TGCGCCAGCAGTGGGGGAGGCGGGAGGAGCTCCTACGAGCAGTACTTC	CASSGGGGRSSYEQYF	TRBV10-2	TRBD2	NA	TRBJ2-7
TGTGCCATCAGCTATACTAACAGGGGTAACTATGGCTACACCTTC	CAISYTNRGNYGYTF	TRBV10-3	TRBD1	NA	TRBJ1-2
TGTGCCAGCGGTCCCGGGACAGGGGATGGCTACACCTTC	CASGPGTGDGYTF	TRBV9	TRBD1	NA	TRBJ1-2
TGTGCCAGCAGTTCCGGACTAGCGGGAGGGCGGGCCCAGTACTTC	CASSSGLAGGRAQYF	TRBV6-2/TRBV6-3	TRBD2	NA	TRBJ2-5
TGCGCCAGCAGCTTGGTACTAGCTTCGAACACCGGGGAGCTGTTTTTT	CASSLVLASNTGELFF	TRBV5-1	NA	NA	TRBJ2-2
TGCGCCAGCAGCTTGACGTTAGGGGCCTACGAGCAGTACTTC	CASSLTLGAYEQYF	TRBV5-1	NA	NA	TRBJ2-7
TGCGCCAGCAGCTTGACGGCAACTAATGAAAAACTGTTTTTT	CASSLTATNEKLFF	TRBV5-1	NA	NA	TRBJ1-4
TGTGCCAGCAATTATAGAGGGACAGTATTTGGCTACACCTTC	CASNYRGTVFGYTF	TRBV6-5	TRBD1	NA	TRBJ1-2
TGTGCCAGCAGTGGGACAGGGGGCGAAACTGAAGCTTTCTTT	CASSGTGGETEAFF	TRBV2	TRBD1	NA	TRBJ1-1
TGTGCCAGCAGCCGGGGCGGGGGTGGCTATGGCTACACCTTC	CASSRGGGGYGYTF	TRBV7-2	NA	NA	TRBJ1-2
TGTGCCAGCAGCCGTCTAGCGGGAGGGCCGGTTGGGGAGCTGTTTTTT	CASSRLAGGPVGELFF	TRBV11-2	TRBD2	NA	TRBJ2-2
TGTGCCAGCTCATATGAGGATCAGCCCCAGCATTTT	CASSYEDQPQHF	TRBV18	NA	many	TRBJ1-5
TGTGCCAGCAGCCCCGCGGGCGACTATGGCTACACCTTC	CASSPAGDYGYTF	TRBV5-5	NA	NA	TRBJ1-2
TGTGCCTGGAGAGCGACCGGGACAGGTAACAACTATGGCTACACCTTC	CAWRATGTGNNYGYTF	TRBV30	TRBD1	NA	TRBJ1-2
TGTGCCAGCTCACCACCGGACAGGGTTCACGAGCAGTACTTC	CASSPPDRVHEQYF	TRBV18	TRBD1	NA	TRBJ2-7
TGTGCCAGCAGCTCCACCGCAGGGGGAATCTCCTACGAGCAGTACTTC	CASSSTAGGISYEQYF	TRBV5-5	TRBD1	NA	TRBJ2-7
TGTGCCAGCAGCTTACTTTCTCCCACTGAAGCTTTCTTT	CASSLLSPTEAFF	TRBV11-2	NA	NA	TRBJ1-1
TGTGCCAGCAGCTTAAGAGGGGGACCTGCGAACACTGAAGCTTTCTTT	CASSLRGGPANTEAFF	TRBV7-3	NA	NA	TRBJ1-1
TGTGCCAGCAGCTTCACACTAGCGGGAGATCAATTCTTC	CASSFTLAGDQFF	TRBV7-8	TRBD2	few	TRBJ2-1
TGTGCCAGCAGCCAAGATTCCGGCGGGAGGGCTACCGGGGAGCTGTTTTTT	CASSQDSGGRATGELFF	TRBV4-2	TRBD2	NA	TRBJ2-2
TGTGCCAGCAAGGAGGCAGGGGGCAATCAGCCCCAGCATTTT	CASKEAGGNQPQHF	TRBV6-5	NA	once	TRBJ1-5
TGTGCCAGAAGCTTAGTAGGGGAACTGAACACTGAAGCTTTCTTT	CARSLVGELNTEAFF	TRBV5-3	NA	NA	TRBJ1-1
TGTGCCAGCACTCAGGGACACTGGGGCAATGAGCAGTTCTTC	CASTQGHWGNEQFF	TRBV27	NA	NA	TRBJ2-1
TGTGCCAGCAGCTTAGTCGGGGTGGCCTACGAGCAGTACTTC	CASSLVGVAYEQYF	TRBV11-2	NA	NA	TRBJ2-7
TGTGCCAGCAGCTTAGCCACGGCAGGGGAACCCTACGAGCAGTACTTC	CASSLATAGEPYEQYF	TRBV11-1	NA	NA	TRBJ2-7
TGTGCCAGCAGCATACAACAGGGGAGTGAAGCTTTCTTT	CASSIQQGSEAFF	TRBV7-3	TRBD1	NA	TRBJ1-1
TGTGCCAGCAGTCTGGGACTAGCGGGAGACCTTGAGCAGTTCTTC	CASSLGLAGDLEQFF	TRBV28	TRBD2	NA	TRBJ2-1
TGTGCCAGCAGCGCTGGACAGGTGGGGGCCAACGTCCTGACTTTC	CASSAGQVGANVLTF	TRBV7-3	TRBD1	NA	TRBJ2-6
TGCGCCAGCAGCACGGGACAGGGCCACGAGCCCCAGCATTTT	CASSTGQGHEPQHF	TRBV5-1	TRBD1	NA	TRBJ1-5